What follows is one T cell receptor beta chain and its context. Its antigen is as yet unknown. The sample belongs to a study of T cell responses to AZD1222 COVID-19 vaccine. Study findings and constraints: Reportedly, close to half of spike-specific TCRs are directed against unmutated variant regions. With two AZD1222 doses given, Spike-specific TCR breadth and depth both rose.

This CDR3 is 13 amino acids long. Germline V CDR1 and CDR2: SGDLS, YYNGEE. The V gene lost 0 bases and the J gene lost 12 bases, with 12 bases spanning the gap. The data were produced by immunoSEQ multiplex PCR, yet TCRdb's version contains in-frame clones alone and is incomplete. The repertoire holds around 100,000 clones, around 87% seen once, with 3.5% to 4.5% in the top ten. The source of this sequence is an adult in good health. The specimen comprised peripheral blood, sampled on day 0 of MenACWY control vaccination. The chain carries TRBV9 and TRBJ2-2; the D call may be TRBD1 or TRBD2 (5 bases each). The CDR3 reads CASSVVVPGQLFF. The CDR3, as DNA: TGTGCCAGCAGCGTAGTTGTTCCGGGGCAGCTGTTTTTT.